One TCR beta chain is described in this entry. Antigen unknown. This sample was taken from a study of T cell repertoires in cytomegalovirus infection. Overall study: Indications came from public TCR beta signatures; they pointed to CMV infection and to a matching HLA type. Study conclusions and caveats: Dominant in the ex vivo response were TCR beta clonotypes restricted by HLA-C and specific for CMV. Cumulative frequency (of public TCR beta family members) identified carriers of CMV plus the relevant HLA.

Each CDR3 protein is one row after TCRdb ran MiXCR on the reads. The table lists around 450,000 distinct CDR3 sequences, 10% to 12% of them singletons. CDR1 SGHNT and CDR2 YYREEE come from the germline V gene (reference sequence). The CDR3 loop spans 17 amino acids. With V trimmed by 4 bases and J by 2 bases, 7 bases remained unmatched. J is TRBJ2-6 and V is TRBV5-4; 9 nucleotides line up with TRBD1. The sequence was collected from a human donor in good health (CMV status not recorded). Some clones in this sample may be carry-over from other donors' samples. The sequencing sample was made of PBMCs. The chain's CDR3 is CASSEDRGFAGANVLTF. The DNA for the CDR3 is TGTGCCAGCAGCGAGGACAGGGGATTCGCTGGGGCCAACGTCCTGACTTTC.